The present T cell receptor (beta chain) was sequenced within a study of blood T cell repertoires in COVID-19. Study as a whole: Sample material is recorded as cDNA or gDNA derived from T cells, B-cell-depleted T cells, or PBMCs.

Germline assignment: CDR1 SGHTA and CDR2 FQGNSA. V dropped 1 base and J dropped 1 base, with 12 bases sitting between them. CDR3 size: 16 residues. The assay was immunoSEQ multiplex PCR, and TCRdb's table has in-frame clones only and misses some. The table lists 200,000 to 250,000 clones, more than 80% of them singletons, with 10% in the top ten. The sample was peripheral blood. This chain uses TRBV7-2 with TRBJ2-3, with D possibly TRBD2 on 6 matching bases. The receptor comes from a woman of 80 years or more with acute or convalescent COVID-19. This chain's CDR3 is CASSLGVAVGTDTQYF. The CDR3 DNA follows: TGTGCCAGCAGCTTAGGGGTAGCGGTGGGCACAGATACGCAGTATTTT.